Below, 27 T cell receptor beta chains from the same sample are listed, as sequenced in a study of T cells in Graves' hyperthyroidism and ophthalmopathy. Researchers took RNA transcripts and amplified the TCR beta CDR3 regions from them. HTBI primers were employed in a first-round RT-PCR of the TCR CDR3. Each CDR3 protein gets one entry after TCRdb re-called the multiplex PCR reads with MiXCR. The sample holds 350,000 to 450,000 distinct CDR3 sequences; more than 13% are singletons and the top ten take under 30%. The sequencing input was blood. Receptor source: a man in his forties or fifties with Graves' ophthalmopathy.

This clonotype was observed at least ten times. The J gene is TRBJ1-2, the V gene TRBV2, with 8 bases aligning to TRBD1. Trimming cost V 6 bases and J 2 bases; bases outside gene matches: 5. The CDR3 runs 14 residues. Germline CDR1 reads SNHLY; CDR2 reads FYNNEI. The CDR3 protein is CASRPRQGNYGYTF. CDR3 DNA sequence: TGTGCCAGCAGGCCCCGACAGGGGAACTATGGCTACACCTTC. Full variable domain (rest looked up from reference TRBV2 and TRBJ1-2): EPEVTQTPSHQVTQMGQEVILRCVPISNHLYFYWYRQILGQKVEFLVSFYNNEISEKSEIFDDQFSVERPDGSNFTLKIRSTKLEDSAMYFCASRPRQGNYGYTFGSGTRLTVV.

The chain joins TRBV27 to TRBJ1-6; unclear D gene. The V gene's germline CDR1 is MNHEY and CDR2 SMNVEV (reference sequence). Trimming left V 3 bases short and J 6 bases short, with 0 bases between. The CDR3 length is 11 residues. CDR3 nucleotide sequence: TGTGCCAGCAGTTTTAATTCACCCCTCCACTTT. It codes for CASSFNSPLHF.

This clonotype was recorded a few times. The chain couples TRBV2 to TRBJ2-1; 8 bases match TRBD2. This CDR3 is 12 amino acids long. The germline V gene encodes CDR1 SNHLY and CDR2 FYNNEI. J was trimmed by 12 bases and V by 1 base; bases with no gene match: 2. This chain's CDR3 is CASSEEAGGQFF. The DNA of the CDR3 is TGTGCCAGCAGTGAAGAGGCGGGGGGGCAGTTCTTC.

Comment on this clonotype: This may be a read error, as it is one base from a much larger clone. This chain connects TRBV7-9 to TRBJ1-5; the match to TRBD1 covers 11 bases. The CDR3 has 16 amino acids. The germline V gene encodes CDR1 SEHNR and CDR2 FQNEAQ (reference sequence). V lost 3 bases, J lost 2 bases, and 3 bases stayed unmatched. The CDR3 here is CASSFGQGAGNQPQHF. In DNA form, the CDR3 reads TGTGCCAGCAGCTTCGGACAGGGGGCCGGCAATCAGCCCCAGCATTTT.

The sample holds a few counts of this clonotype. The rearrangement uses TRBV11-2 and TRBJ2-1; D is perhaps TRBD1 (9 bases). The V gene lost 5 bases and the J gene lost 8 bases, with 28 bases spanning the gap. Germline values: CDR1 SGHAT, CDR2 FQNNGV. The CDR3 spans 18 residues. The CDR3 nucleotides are TGTGCCAGCAGCCCCCGGGGGGGGGTCGGGACAGGGAGGGATGAGCAGTTCTTC. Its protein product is CASSPRGGVGTGRDEQFF.

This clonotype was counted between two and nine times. The chain's CDR3 is CASSNSGTGGEKLFF. The CDR3 DNA follows: TGTGCCAGCAGCAACTCCGGGACAGGGGGTGAAAAACTGTTTTTT. The rearrangement joins TRBV7-9 to TRBJ1-4; 11 nucleotides match TRBD1. Germline CDR1 and CDR2: SEHNR and FQNEAQ (reference sequence). With V trimmed by 5 bases and J by 7 bases, 6 bases remained unmatched. This CDR3 has 15 amino acids.

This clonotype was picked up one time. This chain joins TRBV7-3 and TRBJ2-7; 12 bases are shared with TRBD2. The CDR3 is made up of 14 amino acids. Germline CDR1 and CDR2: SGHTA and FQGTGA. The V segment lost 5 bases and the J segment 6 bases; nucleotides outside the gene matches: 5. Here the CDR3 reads CASSPGTSGLEQYF. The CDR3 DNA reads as TGTGCCAGCAGCCCCGGGACTAGCGGGCTCGAGCAGTACTTC.

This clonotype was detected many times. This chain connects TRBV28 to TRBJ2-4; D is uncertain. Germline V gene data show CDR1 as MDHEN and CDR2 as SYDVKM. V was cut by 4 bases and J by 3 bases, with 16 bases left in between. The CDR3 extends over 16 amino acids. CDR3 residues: CASSSRQAVGKNIQYF. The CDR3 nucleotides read TGTGCCAGCAGTTCGCGTCAGGCGGTCGGCAAAAACATTCAGTACTTC. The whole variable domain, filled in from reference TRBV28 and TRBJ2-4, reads DVKVTQSSRYLVKRTGEKVFLECVQDMDHENMFWYRQDPGLGLRLIYFSYDVKMKEKGDIPEGYSVSREKKERFSLILESASTNQTSMYLCASSSRQAVGKNIQYFGAGTRLSVL.

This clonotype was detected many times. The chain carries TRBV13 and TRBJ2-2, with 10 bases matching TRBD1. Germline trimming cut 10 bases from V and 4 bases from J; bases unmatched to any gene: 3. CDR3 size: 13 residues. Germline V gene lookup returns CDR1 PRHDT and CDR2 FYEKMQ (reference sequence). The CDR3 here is CATGQGVTGELFF. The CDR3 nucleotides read TGTGCCACAGGACAGGGGGTCACCGGGGAGCTGTTTTTT.

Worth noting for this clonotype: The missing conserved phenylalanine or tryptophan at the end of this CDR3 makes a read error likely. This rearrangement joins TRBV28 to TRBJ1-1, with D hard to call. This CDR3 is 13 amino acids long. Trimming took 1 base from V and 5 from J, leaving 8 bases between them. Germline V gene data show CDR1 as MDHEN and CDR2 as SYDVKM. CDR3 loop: CASSLSTETEAFL. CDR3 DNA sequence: TGTGCCAGCAGTTTATCCACAGAAACTGAAGCTTTCCTT.

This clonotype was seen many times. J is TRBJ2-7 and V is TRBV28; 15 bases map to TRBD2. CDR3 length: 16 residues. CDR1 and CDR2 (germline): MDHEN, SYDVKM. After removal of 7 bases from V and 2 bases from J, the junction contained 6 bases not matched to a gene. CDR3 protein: CASKGLAGGFTYEQYF. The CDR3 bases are TGTGCCAGCAAGGGACTAGCGGGAGGCTTCACCTACGAGCAGTACTTC. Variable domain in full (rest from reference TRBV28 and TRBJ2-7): DVKVTQSSRYLVKRTGEKVFLECVQDMDHENMFWYRQDPGLGLRLIYFSYDVKMKEKGDIPEGYSVSREKKERFSLILESASTNQTSMYLCASKGLAGGFTYEQYFGPGTRLTVT.

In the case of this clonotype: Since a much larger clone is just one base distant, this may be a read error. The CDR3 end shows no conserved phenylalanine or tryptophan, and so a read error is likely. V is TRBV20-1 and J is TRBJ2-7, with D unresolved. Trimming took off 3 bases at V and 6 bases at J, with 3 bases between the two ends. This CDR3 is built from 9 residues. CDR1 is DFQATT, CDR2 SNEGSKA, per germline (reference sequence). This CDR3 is CSASAEQYL. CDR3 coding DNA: TGCAGTGCTAGTGCCGAGCAGTACCTC.

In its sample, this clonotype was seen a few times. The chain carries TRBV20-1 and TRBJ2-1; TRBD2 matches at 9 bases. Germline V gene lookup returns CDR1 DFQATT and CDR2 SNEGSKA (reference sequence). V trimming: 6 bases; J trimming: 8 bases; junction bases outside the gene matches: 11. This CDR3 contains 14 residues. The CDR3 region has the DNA TGCAGTGCCGGGCTAGCGGGATTGGGGGATGAGCAGTTCTTC. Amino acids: CSAGLAGLGDEQFF.

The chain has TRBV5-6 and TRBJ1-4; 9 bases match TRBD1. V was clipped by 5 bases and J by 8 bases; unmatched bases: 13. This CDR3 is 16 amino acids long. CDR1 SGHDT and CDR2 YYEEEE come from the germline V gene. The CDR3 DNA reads TGTGCCAGCAGAAAAACAGTGGGACAGGGAGGCGAAAAACTGTTTTTT. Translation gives CASRKTVGQGGEKLFF.

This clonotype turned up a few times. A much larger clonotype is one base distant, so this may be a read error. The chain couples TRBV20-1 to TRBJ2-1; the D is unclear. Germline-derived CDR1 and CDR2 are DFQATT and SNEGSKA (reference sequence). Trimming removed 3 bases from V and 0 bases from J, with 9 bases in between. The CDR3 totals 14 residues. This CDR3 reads CSARWRNSYNEQFF. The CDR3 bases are TGCAGTGCTAGGTGGCGGAACTCCTACAATGAGCAGTTCTTC.

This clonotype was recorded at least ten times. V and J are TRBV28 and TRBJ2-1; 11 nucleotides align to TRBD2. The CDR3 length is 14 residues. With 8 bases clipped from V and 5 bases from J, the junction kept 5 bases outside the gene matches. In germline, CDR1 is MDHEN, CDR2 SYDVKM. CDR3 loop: CASRGTSGHNEQFF. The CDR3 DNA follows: TGTGCCAGCCGGGGGACTAGCGGACACAATGAGCAGTTCTTC.

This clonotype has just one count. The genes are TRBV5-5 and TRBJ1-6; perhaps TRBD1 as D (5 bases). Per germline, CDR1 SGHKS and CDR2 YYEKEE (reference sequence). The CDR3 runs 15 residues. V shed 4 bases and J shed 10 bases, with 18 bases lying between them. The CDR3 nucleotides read TGTGCCAGCAGCGGGGTTGACAGTCTTGGATCACCCCTCCACTTT. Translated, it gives CASSGVDSLGSPLHF.

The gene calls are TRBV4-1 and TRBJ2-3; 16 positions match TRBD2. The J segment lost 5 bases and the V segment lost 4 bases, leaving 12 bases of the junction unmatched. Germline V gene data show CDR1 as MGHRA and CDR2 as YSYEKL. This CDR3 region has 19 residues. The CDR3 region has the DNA TGCGCCAGCAGCCCGGGGACTAGCGGGAGGGCAGGGATACAAGATACGCAGTATTTT. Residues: CASSPGTSGRAGIQDTQYF.

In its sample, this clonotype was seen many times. Here the CDR3 reads CASSSKGRNTEAFF. The CDR3 nucleotides are TGTGCCAGCAGCTCTAAGGGCCGGAACACTGAAGCTTTCTTT. V usage is TRBV3-1 and J usage is TRBJ1-1, with D unclear. Germline-derived CDR1 and CDR2 are LGHDT and YNNKEL (reference sequence). V lost 5 bases to trimming and J lost 1 base, with 11 bases between them. The CDR3 runs 14 residues. Full variable domain (outside the CDR3, taken from reference TRBV3-1 and TRBJ1-1): DTAVSQTPKYLVTQMGNDKSIKCEQNLGHDTMYWYKQDSKKFLKIMFSYNNKELIINETVPNRFSPKSPDKAHLNLHINSLELGDSAVYFCASSSKGRNTEAFFGQGTRLTVV.

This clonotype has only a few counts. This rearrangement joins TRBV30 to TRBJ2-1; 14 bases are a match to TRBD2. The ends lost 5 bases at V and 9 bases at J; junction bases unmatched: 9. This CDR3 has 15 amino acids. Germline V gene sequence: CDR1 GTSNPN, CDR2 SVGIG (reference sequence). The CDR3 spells CAWRTGTSGSIEQFF. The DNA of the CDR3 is TGTGCCTGGCGAACCGGGACTAGCGGGAGTATTGAGCAGTTCTTC.

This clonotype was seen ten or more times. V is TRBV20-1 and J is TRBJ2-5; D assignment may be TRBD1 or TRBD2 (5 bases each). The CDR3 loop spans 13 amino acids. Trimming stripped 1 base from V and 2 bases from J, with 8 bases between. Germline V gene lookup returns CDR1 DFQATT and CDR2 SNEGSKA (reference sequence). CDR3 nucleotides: TGCAGTGCTAGAGGGGGACCGCAAGAGACCCAGTACTTC. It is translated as CSARGGPQETQYF.

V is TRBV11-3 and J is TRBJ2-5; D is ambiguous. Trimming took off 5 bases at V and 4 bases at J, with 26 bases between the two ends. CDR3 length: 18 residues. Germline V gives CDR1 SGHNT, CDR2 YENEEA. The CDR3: CASSPRIGDTLILETQYF. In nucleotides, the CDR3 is TGTGCCAGCAGCCCCCGGATTGGAGATACTCTCATATTAGAGACCCAGTACTTC.

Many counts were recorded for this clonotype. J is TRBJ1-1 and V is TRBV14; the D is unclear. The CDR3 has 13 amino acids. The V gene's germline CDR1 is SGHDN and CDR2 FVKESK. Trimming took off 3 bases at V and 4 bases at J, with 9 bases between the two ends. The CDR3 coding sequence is TGTGCCAGCAGCCAGGCGAGGAGCACTGAAGCTTTCTTT. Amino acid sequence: CASSQARSTEAFF.

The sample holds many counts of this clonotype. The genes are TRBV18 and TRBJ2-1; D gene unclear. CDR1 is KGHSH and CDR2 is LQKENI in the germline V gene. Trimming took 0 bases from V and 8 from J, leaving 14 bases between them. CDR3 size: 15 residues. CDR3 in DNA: TGTGCCAGCTCACCACCGCACCGCGCGACCCATGAGCAGTTCTTC. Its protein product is CASSPPHRATHEQFF.

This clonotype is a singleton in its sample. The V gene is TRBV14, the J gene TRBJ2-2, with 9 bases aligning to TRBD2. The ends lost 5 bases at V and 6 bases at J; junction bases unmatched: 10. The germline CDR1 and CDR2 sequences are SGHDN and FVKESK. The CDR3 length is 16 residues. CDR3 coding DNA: TGTGCCAGCAGCTGGGTAGCGGGAGTCTGGCCCGGGGAGCTGTTTTTT. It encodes CASSWVAGVWPGELFF.

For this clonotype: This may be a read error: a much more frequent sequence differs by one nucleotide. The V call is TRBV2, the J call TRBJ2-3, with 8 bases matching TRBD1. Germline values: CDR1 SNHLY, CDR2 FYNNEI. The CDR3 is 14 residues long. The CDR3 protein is CASSLRQGLDAQYF. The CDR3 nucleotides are TGTGCCAGCAGTCTAAGACAGGGGTTAGATGCGCAGTATTTT.

The DNA of the CDR3 is TGTGCCAGCAGTTACTCCCTAGCGGGAGGGCCGAGGGAGCAGTACTTC. It specifies CASSYSLAGGPREQYF. V gene TRBV6-5 combines with J gene TRBJ2-7; 12 bases map to TRBD2. This CDR3 has 16 residues. Looked up from germline, CDR1 is MNHEY and CDR2 is SVGAGI. J was trimmed by 7 bases and V by 0 bases; bases with no gene match: 7.